Below, 29 T cell receptor beta chains from the same sample are listed, as sequenced in a study of blood T cell repertoires in COVID-19. Measured with immunoSEQ multiplex PCR; TCRdb has only the in-frame clones, and not every one. The sample records just over 150,000 clones, around 83% being singletons. The sequencing sample was made of peripheral blood. The origin of the receptors is a woman between 45 and 65 years old with acute or convalescent COVID-19.

This chain connects TRBV11-3 to TRBJ2-5; 8 bases are shared with TRBD1. The CDR3 sequence is 16 residues long. Unmatched junction bases numbered 9, after V lost 5 bases and J lost 1 base. Germline V CDR1 and CDR2: SGHNT, YENEEA. CDR3 sequence (DNA): TGTGCCAGCAGCCCAGGACAGGGAAAAATCCAAGAGACCCAGTACTTC. Translated, it gives CASSPGQGKIQETQYF.

V usage is TRBV5-4 and J usage is TRBJ2-1, with 10 bases matching TRBD2. The CDR3 has 15 residues. Trimming cost V 2 bases and J 7 bases; bases outside gene matches: 6. Germline CDR1 and CDR2: SGHNT and YYREEE (reference sequence). The DNA for the CDR3 is TGTGCCAGCAGCTTCAGCGGGGGGGCCAGAAATGAGCAGTTCTTC. It codes for CASSFSGGARNEQFF.

The V gene is TRBV6-6, the J gene TRBJ2-1; D not resolved. Trimming took off 4 bases at V and 8 bases at J, with 6 bases between the two ends. The CDR3 has 11 residues. Germline loops: CDR1 MNHNY, CDR2 SVGAGI (reference sequence). The CDR3 DNA sequence: TGTGCCAGCAGTTCCCGGGATGAGCAGTTCTTC. Translation gives CASSSRDEQFF.

J is TRBJ2-1 and V is TRBV6-2 or TRBV6-3; maybe TRBD2 (6 bases). V gave up 4 bases and J gave up 12 bases, with 13 bases separating them. There are 12 residues in the CDR3. The germline gives CDR1 MNHEY, CDR2 SVGEGT. CDR3 loop: CASSSGSLMQFF. The DNA for the CDR3 is TGTGCCAGCAGTTCCGGGAGCTTAATGCAGTTCTTC.

This clone occurred once. This chain connects TRBV5-1 to TRBJ2-3, with 7 bases that match TRBD2. Germline assignment: CDR1 SGHRS and CDR2 YFSETQ. With 0 bases clipped from V and 5 bases from J, the junction kept 6 bases outside the gene matches. The CDR3 is 15 amino acids. CDR3 sequence (DNA): TGCGCCAGCAGCTTGGGGGGAGGGCCAGGAGATACGCAGTATTTT. Translating it yields CASSLGGGPGDTQYF.

The chain joins TRBV28 to TRBJ2-7, with 11 bases fitting TRBD2. The CDR3 has 14 residues. From germline, CDR1 is MDHEN and CDR2 SYDVKM. With 5 bases clipped from V and 3 bases from J, the junction kept 3 bases outside the gene matches. CDR3 amino acids: CASSLLAGVYEQYF. Here the CDR3 DNA reads TGTGCCAGCAGTCTACTAGCGGGAGTCTACGAGCAGTACTTC.

The rearrangement uses TRBV5-5 and TRBJ2-5, with 10 positions matching TRBD2. Germline values: CDR1 SGHKS, CDR2 YYEKEE (reference sequence). The CDR3 extends over 16 amino acids. Unmatched junction bases numbered 13, after V lost 4 bases and J lost 7 bases. The chain's CDR3 is CASSTGSGRAGGTQYF. CDR3 nucleotides: TGTGCCAGCAGCACGGGGAGCGGGAGGGCCGGAGGGACCCAGTACTTC.

The chain has TRBV27 and TRBJ2-7; maybe TRBD1 (6 bases). The V end lost 5 bases, the J end lost 1 base, and 12 bases lay between the germline ends. The CDR3 is 14 amino acids. Germline loops: CDR1 MNHEY, CDR2 SMNVEV (reference sequence). The CDR3 sequence: CASSRNRESYEQYF. CDR3 sequence (DNA): TGTGCCAGCAGTAGGAACAGGGAGTCCTACGAGCAGTACTTC.

The CDR3 DNA sequence: TGTGCCAGCAGTGACCGGGATTTGAACACTGAAGCTTTCTTT. It encodes CASSDRDLNTEAFF. V usage is TRBV28 and J usage is TRBJ1-1; D gene uncertain. The V and J ends lost 5 bases and 0 bases respectively, with 10 bases between them. The CDR3 is 14 amino acids. Germline assignment: CDR1 MDHEN and CDR2 SYDVKM.

The J gene is TRBJ2-2, the V gene TRBV7-7; 8 bases are shared with TRBD1. In germline, CDR1 is SSHAT, CDR2 FNYEAQ (reference sequence). This CDR3 comprises 15 residues. V lost 4 bases and J lost 5; bases outside the gene matches: 6. The CDR3 reads CASSSDRVGTGELFF. CDR3 in DNA: TGTGCCAGCAGCTCGGACAGGGTCGGGACCGGGGAGCTGTTTTTT.

The V gene is TRBV7-2, the J gene TRBJ1-2; D is possibly TRBD1 (6 bases). Germline CDR1 and CDR2: SGHTA and FQGNSA. The V gene lost 0 bases and the J gene lost 8 bases, with 16 bases spanning the gap. This CDR3 has 15 residues. CDR3 amino acids: CASSLALVRGKGYTF. The DNA of the CDR3 is TGTGCCAGCAGCTTAGCGCTGGTCAGGGGAAAGGGCTACACCTTC.

This clone was detected once. The CDR3 sequence is CASSLLPWTGGGMNTEAFF. CDR3 sequence (DNA): TGCGCCAGCAGCTTACTACCCTGGACAGGGGGGGGCATGAACACTGAAGCTTTCTTT. This chain uses TRBV5-1 with TRBJ1-1, with 10 bases fitting TRBD1. J lost 0 bases, V lost 2 bases, and 13 bases had no gene match. Germline loops: CDR1 SGHRS, CDR2 YFSETQ. This CDR3 is built from 19 residues.

This clone came up a few times. V and J are TRBV4-2 and TRBJ1-4, with D tentatively TRBD1 (5 bases). V lost 0 bases to trimming and J lost 5 bases, with 25 bases between them. Germline assignment: CDR1 LGHNA and CDR2 YNFKEQ. This CDR3 region has 20 residues. CDR3 in DNA: TGTGCCAGCAGCCAAGAAAACCCCTCGGCAGGGTATCCCGCCAATGAAAAACTGTTTTTT. This translates into CASSQENPSAGYPANEKLFF.

The rearrangement uses TRBV24-1 and TRBJ2-5; D is possibly TRBD2 (6 bases). This CDR3 comprises 17 residues. V lost 1 base to trimming and J lost 4 bases, with 18 bases between them. Looked up from germline, CDR1 is KGHDR and CDR2 is SFDVKD. The CDR3 DNA reads as TGTGCCACCAGTGATTTCAGGCGTTCGGGAGCAGGAGAGACCCAGTACTTC. Its translation is CATSDFRRSGAGETQYF.

This rearrangement joins TRBV6-5 to TRBJ2-2; D ambiguous. The germline CDR1 and CDR2 sequences are MNHEY and SVGAGI. Trimming stripped 2 bases from V and 1 base from J, with 5 bases between. This CDR3 is built from 14 residues. The DNA for the CDR3 is TGTGCCAGCAGTTACATTCTGAACACCGGGGAGCTGTTTTTT. Encoded protein: CASSYILNTGELFF.

CDR3 sequence reads: CASSFSVDTGELFF. The CDR3 nucleotides are TGTGCCAGCAGCTTTAGCGTGGACACCGGGGAGCTGTTTTTT. The rearrangement uses TRBV7-9 and TRBJ2-2; a weak D match, TRBD2 (5 bases). In germline, CDR1 is SEHNR, CDR2 FQNEAQ (reference sequence). The CDR3 is 14 residues long. Trimming stripped 3 bases from V and 3 bases from J, with 8 bases between.

The rearrangement joins TRBV7-9 to TRBJ2-2; D is unresolved. This CDR3 is built from 14 residues. In germline, CDR1 is SEHNR, CDR2 FQNEAQ (reference sequence). Trimming removed 4 bases from V and 4 bases from J, with 10 bases in between. CDR3 nucleotides: TGTGCCAGCAGCTCCCCTCTAATCACCGGGGAGCTGTTTTTT. Residues: CASSSPLITGELFF.

This chain links TRBV24-1 with TRBJ2-3; TRBD1 might be the D (6 bases). The CDR3 covers 17 residues. The germline V gene encodes CDR1 KGHDR and CDR2 SFDVKD. Trimming left V 7 bases short and J 8 bases short, with 27 bases between. In DNA, the CDR3 is TGTGCCACCAGAGTCCTACAGGGATCGGGGCTATGCGGTACGCAGTATTTT. It encodes CATRVLQGSGLCGTQYF.

This clone is a singleton in its sample. The chain couples TRBV7-9 to TRBJ2-2; 8 bases are shared with TRBD2. The germline V gene has CDR1 SEHNR and CDR2 FQNEAQ (reference sequence). The V segment lost 3 bases and the J segment 0 bases; nucleotides outside the gene matches: 6. The CDR3 spans 17 residues. The chain's CDR3 is CASSFGSGTANTGELFF. The CDR3 DNA follows: TGTGCCAGCAGCTTCGGTAGCGGGACCGCGAACACCGGGGAGCTGTTTTTT.

The CDR3: CASSLGLQKSYEQYF. CDR3 nucleotide sequence: TGTGCCAGCAGCTTAGGACTGCAGAAGTCCTACGAGCAGTACTTC. The chain combines TRBV7-2 with TRBJ2-7, with unresolved D. Per germline, CDR1 SGHTA and CDR2 FQGNSA. The CDR3 is 15 residues long. The V end was cut by 1 base, the J end by 1 base, with 11 bases between.

The chain recombines TRBV7-3 with TRBJ2-1, with a weak D call TRBD2 (6 bases). The CDR3 covers 13 residues. Germline-derived CDR1 and CDR2 are SGHTA and FQGTGA. Trimming cost V 4 bases and J 3 bases, with 7 bases left between them. The CDR3 nucleotides are TGTGCCAGCAGCTCGGGAGTCTACAATGAGCAGTTCTTC. Residues: CASSSGVYNEQFF.

The chain couples TRBV7-2 to TRBJ2-5; TRBD2 might be the D (6 bases). Germline V gene sequence: CDR1 SGHTA, CDR2 FQGNSA. Trimming stripped 3 bases from V and 4 bases from J, with 12 bases between. CDR3 size: 14 residues. The chain's CDR3 is CASSFIQGGETQYF. CDR3 in DNA: TGTGCCAGCAGCTTTATTCAGGGAGGAGAGACCCAGTACTTC.

In the case of this clone: Different DNA sequences within this sample yield the same CDR3. This chain joins TRBV28 and TRBJ1-2; 7 nucleotides align to TRBD1. The V segment lost 5 bases and the J segment 6 bases; nucleotides outside the gene matches: 3. The CDR3 runs 12 residues. Germline V gives CDR1 MDHEN, CDR2 SYDVKM. CDR3 coding DNA: TGTGCCAGCAGTCTGCAGGGGGATGGCTACACCTTC. It translates to CASSLQGDGYTF.

The V call is TRBV20-1, the J call TRBJ2-7, with 9 nucleotides matching TRBD1. Germline V lookup: CDR1 DFQATT, CDR2 SNEGSKA (reference sequence). V lost 3 bases and J lost 7; bases outside the gene matches: 10. The CDR3 covers 14 residues. The CDR3 DNA follows: TGCAGTGCTAGTCCCCTTACAGGGGGCGCTGAGCAGTACTTC. Translation: CSASPLTGGAEQYF.

This chain connects TRBV28 to TRBJ2-7; TRBD1 matches at 12 bases. The CDR3 spans 15 residues. Germline CDR1 MDHEN, CDR2 SYDVKM. J lost 7 bases, V lost 5 bases, and 9 bases had no gene match. The CDR3 region has the DNA TGTGCCAGCAGTCCCGGGACAGGGGGCGTGGGAGAGCAGTACTTC. Encoded protein: CASSPGTGGVGEQYF.

V is TRBV2 and J is TRBJ2-1, with 10 positions matching TRBD2. The germline V gene has CDR1 SNHLY and CDR2 FYNNEI. The length of the CDR3 is 16 residues. J lost 4 bases, V lost 7 bases, and 10 bases had no gene match. The chain's CDR3 is CASTPWDSGGYNEQFF. The CDR3, as DNA: TGTGCCAGCACCCCGTGGGATAGCGGGGGGTACAATGAGCAGTTCTTC.

This clone was observed a single time. J is TRBJ2-5 and V is TRBV10-2, with 11 bases identical to TRBD2. V shed 6 bases, J shed 3 bases, and the junction held 15 bases outside the gene matches. There are 18 residues in the CDR3. Germline V gene lookup returns CDR1 WSHSY and CDR2 SAAADI. CDR3 loop: CASRGPQTSGGLEETQYF. The CDR3, as DNA: TGCGCCAGCAGGGGCCCACAAACTAGCGGGGGCCTAGAAGAGACCCAGTACTTC.

The V gene is TRBV21-1, the J gene TRBJ2-1; the listed D gene, TRBD1, was not tested against the DNA. TRBV21-1 is a pseudogene. This CDR3 comprises 15 residues. CDR3 amino acids: CASSKYGRVHNEQFF. As DNA, the CDR3 is TGTGCCAGCAGCAAATATGGGCGAGTTCACAATGAGCAGTTCTTC.

The rearrangement uses TRBV5-6 and TRBJ2-3; possibly TRBD2 for D (6 bases). There are 15 residues in the CDR3. Germline V gene data show CDR1 as SGHDT and CDR2 as YYEEEE. V shed 4 bases and J shed 6 bases, with 18 bases lying between them. CDR3 in amino acids: CASSTGENNGDTQYF. The CDR3 DNA is TGTGCCAGCAGCACGGGAGAAAATAACGGGGATACGCAGTATTTT. Variable domain in full (rest from reference TRBV5-6 and TRBJ2-3): DAGVTQSPTHLIKTRGQQVTLRCSPKSGHDTVSWYQQALGQGPQFIFQYYEEEERQRGNFPDRFSGHQFPNYSSELNVNALLLGDSALYLCASSTGENNGDTQYFGPGTRLTVL.